The sequence of this TCR beta chain was determined in a study of CD8+ T cells in alopecia areata. Across the whole study: A 6-month period off drug followed tofacitinib, which lasted 6 to 18 months.

Treatment described: oral pan-JAK inhibitor, 5-10 mg twice daily. Germline CDR1 reads SQVTM; CDR2 reads ANQGSEA. Deletions cut 6 bases from V and 7 bases from J, with 18 bases between. The CDR3 is 14 residues long. cDNA prepared by RNA extraction and subsequent reverse transcription served as the template for sequencing. The protocol was immunoSEQ multiplex PCR, while the TCRdb copy is restricted to in-frame clones and leaves out a portion. The sample lists 150,000 to 200,000 clones, roughly 60% occurring once. This sequence was found in a human donor with alopecia areata. V and J are TRBV29-1 and TRBJ2-2; D possibly matches TRBD1 or TRBD2 (5 bases each). The sample in question was CD4+ T cells sorted from blood, obtained at week 24, from a patient treated with tofacitinib. The CDR3 spells CSVPRGSFSGELFF. Here the CDR3 DNA reads TGCAGCGTCCCCCGGGGCAGTTTTAGCGGGGAGCTGTTTTTT.